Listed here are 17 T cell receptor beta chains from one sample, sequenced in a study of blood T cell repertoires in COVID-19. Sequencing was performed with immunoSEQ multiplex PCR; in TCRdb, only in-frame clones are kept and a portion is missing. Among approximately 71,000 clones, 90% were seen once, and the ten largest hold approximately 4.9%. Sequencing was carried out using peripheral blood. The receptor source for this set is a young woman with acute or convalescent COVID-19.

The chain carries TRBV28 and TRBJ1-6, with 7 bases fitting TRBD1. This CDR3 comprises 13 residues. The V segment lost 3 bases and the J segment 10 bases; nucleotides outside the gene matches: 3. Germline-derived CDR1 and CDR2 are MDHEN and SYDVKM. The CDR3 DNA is TGTGCCAGCAGTTTCTTACAGGGGTCACCCCTCCACTTT. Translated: CASSFLQGSPLHF. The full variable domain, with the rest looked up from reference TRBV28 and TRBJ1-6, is DVKVTQSSRYLVKRTGEKVFLECVQDMDHENMFWYRQDPGLGLRLIYFSYDVKMKEKGDIPEGYSVSREKKERFSLILESASTNQTSMYLCASSFLQGSPLHFGNGTRLTVT.

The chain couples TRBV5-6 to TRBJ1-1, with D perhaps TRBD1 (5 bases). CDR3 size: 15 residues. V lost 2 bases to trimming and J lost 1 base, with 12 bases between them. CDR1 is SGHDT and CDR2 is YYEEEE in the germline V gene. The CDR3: CASSFGGFGNTEAFF. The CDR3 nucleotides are TGTGCCAGCAGCTTCGGGGGATTCGGGAACACTGAAGCTTTCTTT.

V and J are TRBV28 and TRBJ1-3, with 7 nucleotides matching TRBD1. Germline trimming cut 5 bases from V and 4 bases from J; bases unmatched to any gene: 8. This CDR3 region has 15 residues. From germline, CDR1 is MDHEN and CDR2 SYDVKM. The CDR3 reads CASSKGTVSGNTIYF. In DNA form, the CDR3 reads TGTGCCAGCAGTAAAGGGACAGTTTCAGGAAACACCATATATTTT.

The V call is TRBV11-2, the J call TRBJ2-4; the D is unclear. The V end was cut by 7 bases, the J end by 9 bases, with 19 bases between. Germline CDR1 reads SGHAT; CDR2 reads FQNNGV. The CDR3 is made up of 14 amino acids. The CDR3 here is CASTPFMGKGIQYF. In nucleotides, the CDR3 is TGTGCCAGCACCCCATTCATGGGCAAAGGCATTCAGTACTTC.

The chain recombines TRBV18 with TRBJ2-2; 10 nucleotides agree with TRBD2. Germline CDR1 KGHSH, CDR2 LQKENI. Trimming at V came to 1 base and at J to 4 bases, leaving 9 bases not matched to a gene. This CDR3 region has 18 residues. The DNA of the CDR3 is TGTGCCAGCTCACCACGAAAACTAGCGGGAAGGGGCACCGGGGAGCTGTTTTTT. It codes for CASSPRKLAGRGTGELFF.

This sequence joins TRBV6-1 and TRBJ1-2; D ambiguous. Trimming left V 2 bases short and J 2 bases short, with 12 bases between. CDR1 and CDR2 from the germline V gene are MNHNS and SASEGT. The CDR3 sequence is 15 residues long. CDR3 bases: TGTGCCAGCAGTGAAACCCCCGGGGTGAACTATGGCTACACCTTC. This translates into CASSETPGVNYGYTF.

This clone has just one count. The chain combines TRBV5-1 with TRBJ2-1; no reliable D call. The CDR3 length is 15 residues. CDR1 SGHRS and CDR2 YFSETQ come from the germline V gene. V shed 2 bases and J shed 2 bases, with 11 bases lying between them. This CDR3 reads CASSLTQRPYNEQFF. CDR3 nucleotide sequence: TGCGCCAGCAGCTTAACACAGAGACCCTACAATGAGCAGTTCTTC.

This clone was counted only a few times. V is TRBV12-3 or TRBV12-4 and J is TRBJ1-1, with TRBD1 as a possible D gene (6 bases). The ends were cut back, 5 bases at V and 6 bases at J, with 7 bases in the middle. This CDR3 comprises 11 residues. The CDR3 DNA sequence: TGTGCCAGCAGTACAGGGTCTGAAGCTTTCTTT. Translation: CASSTGSEAFF.

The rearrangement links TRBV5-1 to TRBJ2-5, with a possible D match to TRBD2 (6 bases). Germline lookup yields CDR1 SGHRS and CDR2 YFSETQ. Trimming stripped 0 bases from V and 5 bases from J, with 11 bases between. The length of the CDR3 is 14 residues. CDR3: CASSLEGRRETQYF. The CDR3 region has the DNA TGCGCCAGCAGCTTGGAGGGGAGGCGGGAGACCCAGTACTTC.

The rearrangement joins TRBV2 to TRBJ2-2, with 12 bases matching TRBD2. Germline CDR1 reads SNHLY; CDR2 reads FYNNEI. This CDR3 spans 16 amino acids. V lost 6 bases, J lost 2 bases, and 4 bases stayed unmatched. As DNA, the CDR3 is TGTGCCAGCAGGTCCGGACTAGCGGGAAACACCGGGGAGCTGTTTTTT. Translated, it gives CASRSGLAGNTGELFF.

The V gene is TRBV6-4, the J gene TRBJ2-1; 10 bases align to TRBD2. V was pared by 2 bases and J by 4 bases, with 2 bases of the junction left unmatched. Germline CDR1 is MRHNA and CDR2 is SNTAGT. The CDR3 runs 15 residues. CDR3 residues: CASSDTLAGYNEQFF. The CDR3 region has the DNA TGTGCCAGCAGTGACACACTAGCGGGATACAATGAGCAGTTCTTC.

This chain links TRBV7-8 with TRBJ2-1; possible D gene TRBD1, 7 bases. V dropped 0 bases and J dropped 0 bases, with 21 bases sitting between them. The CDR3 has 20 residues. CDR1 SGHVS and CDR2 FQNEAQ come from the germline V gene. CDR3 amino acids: CASSLAPRGGGTASYNEQFF. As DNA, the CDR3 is TGTGCCAGCAGCTTAGCCCCTCGTGGAGGCGGGACAGCCTCCTACAATGAGCAGTTCTTC.

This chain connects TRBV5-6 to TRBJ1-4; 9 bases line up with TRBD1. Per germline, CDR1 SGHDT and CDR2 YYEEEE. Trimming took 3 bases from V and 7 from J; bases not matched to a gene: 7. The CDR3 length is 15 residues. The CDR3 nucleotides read TGTGCCAGCAGCTCTAACAGGGGGCCGAGTGAAAAACTGTTTTTT. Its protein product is CASSSNRGPSEKLFF.

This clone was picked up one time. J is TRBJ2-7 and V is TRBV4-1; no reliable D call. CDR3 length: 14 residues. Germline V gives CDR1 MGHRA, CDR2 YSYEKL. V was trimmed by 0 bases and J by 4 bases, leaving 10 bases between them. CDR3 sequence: CASSQDIGNYEQYF. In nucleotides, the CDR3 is TGCGCCAGCAGCCAAGATATTGGCAATTACGAGCAGTACTTC.

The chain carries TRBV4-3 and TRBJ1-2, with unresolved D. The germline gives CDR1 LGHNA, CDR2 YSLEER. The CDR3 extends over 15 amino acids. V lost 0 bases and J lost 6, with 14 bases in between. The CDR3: CASSQDHGGKNGYTF. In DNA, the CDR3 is TGCGCCAGCAGCCAAGATCACGGAGGGAAAAATGGCTACACCTTC.

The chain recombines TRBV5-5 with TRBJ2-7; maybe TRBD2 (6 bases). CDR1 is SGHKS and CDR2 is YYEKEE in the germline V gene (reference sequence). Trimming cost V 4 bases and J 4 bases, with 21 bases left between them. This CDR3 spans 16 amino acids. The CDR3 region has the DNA TGTGCCAGCAGCGCGGGACCTGGGTTCGGCACTTACGAGCAGTACTTC. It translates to CASSAGPGFGTYEQYF.

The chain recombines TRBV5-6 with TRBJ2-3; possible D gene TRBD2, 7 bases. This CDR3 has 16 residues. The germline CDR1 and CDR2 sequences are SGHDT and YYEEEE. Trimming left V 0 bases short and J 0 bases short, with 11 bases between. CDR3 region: CASSLDRGASTDTQYF. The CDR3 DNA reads TGTGCCAGCAGCTTGGATCGGGGGGCGAGCACAGATACGCAGTATTTT.